The 22 T cell receptor beta chains given below trace back to one sample, sequenced in a study of blood T cell repertoires in COVID-19. TCRdb's table, derived via immunoSEQ multiplex PCR, lists solely in-frame clones and lacks some. The sample carries some 200,000 clones, approximately 85% recorded once. Sequencing input: peripheral blood. The receptors stem from a woman between 65 and 79 years old with COVID-19, enrolled during active disease.

J is TRBJ2-1 and V is TRBV4-3; TRBD2 matches at 13 bases. The V gene end was trimmed by 0 bases and the J gene end by 0 bases; junction bases not matched to a gene: 5. Per the germline V gene, CDR1 is LGHNA and CDR2 is YSLEER. This CDR3 comprises 19 residues. The DNA for the CDR3 is TGCGCCAGCAGCCAAGATACTAGCGGGAGGGCCGACTCCTACAATGAGCAGTTCTTC. Amino acids: CASSQDTSGRADSYNEQFF.

The chain joins TRBV18 to TRBJ1-2; maybe TRBD1 (5 bases). CDR3 length: 15 amino acids. V lost 1 base and J 7 bases, leaving 16 bases between the germline ends. The germline V gene encodes CDR1 KGHSH and CDR2 LQKENI. DNA of the CDR3: TGTGCCAGCTCACCACAGGGCGGGGCCCAAGGTGGCTACACCTTC. It yields the protein CASSPQGGAQGGYTF.

The rearrangement links TRBV11-2 to TRBJ1-1; unclear D gene. The CDR3 is made up of 15 amino acids. The V and J ends lost 3 bases and 0 bases respectively, with 11 bases between them. Germline CDR1 is SGHAT and CDR2 is FQNNGV. This CDR3 reads CASSLGGTMNTEAFF. As DNA, the CDR3 is TGTGCCAGCAGCTTGGGAGGTACCATGAACACTGAAGCTTTCTTT.

The J gene is TRBJ1-5, the V gene TRBV2, with unresolved D. Germline V gene data show CDR1 as SNHLY and CDR2 as FYNNEI. This CDR3 spans 17 amino acids. V was cut by 2 bases and J by 0 bases, with 14 bases left in between. This chain's CDR3 is CASSERRGSGSNQPQHF. The CDR3 nucleotides are TGTGCCAGCAGTGAACGGCGGGGTAGCGGTAGCAATCAGCCCCAGCATTTT.

This chain links TRBV19 with TRBJ1-1; 9 bases align to TRBD1. CDR3 length: 17 amino acids. V dropped 4 bases and J dropped 5; count of bases not matched to a gene: 14. CDR1 is LNHDA, CDR2 SQIVND, per germline (reference sequence). CDR3 in amino acids: CASSTPRDRVVLTEAFF. In nucleotides, the CDR3 is TGTGCCAGTAGTACTCCCCGGGACAGGGTTGTATTAACTGAAGCTTTCTTT.

This CDR3 is CASSPTLRQGTQETQYF. The CDR3 coding sequence is TGTGCCAGCTCGCCGACTCTTAGACAGGGGACCCAAGAGACCCAGTACTTC. The V and J genes are TRBV18 and TRBJ2-5; TRBD1 matches 8 bases. The length of the CDR3 is 17 residues. Unmatched junction bases numbered 13, after V lost 6 bases and J lost 1 base. CDR1 and CDR2 (germline): KGHSH, LQKENI. Variable domain in full (rest from reference TRBV18 and TRBJ2-5): NAGVMQNPRHLVRRRGQEARLRCSPMKGHSHVYWYRQLPEEGLKFMVYLQKENIIDESGMPKERFSAEFPKEGPSILRIQQVVRGDSAAYFCASSPTLRQGTQETQYFGPGTRLLVL.

The chain links TRBV29-1 to TRBJ1-1; D is undetermined. Trimming removed 5 bases at V and 0 bases at J, with 10 bases between. The CDR3 is 13 residues long. Germline V CDR1 and CDR2: SQVTM, ANQGSEA. The chain's CDR3 is CSVCKEMNTEAFF. CDR3 in DNA: TGCAGCGTTTGTAAGGAGATGAACACTGAAGCTTTCTTT. Full variable domain (outside the CDR3, taken from reference TRBV29-1 and TRBJ1-1): SAVISQKPSRDICQRGTSLTIQCQVDSQVTMMFWYRQQPGQSLTLIATANQGSEATYESGFVIDKFPISRPNLTFSTLTVSNMSPEDSSIYLCSVCKEMNTEAFFGQGTRLTVV.

The chain is built from TRBV5-4 and TRBJ2-1; D may be TRBD2 (6 bases). The V end was cut by 0 bases, the J end by 4 bases, with 14 bases between. The germline V gene encodes CDR1 SGHNT and CDR2 YYREEE (reference sequence). The CDR3 consists of 16 residues. The chain's CDR3 is CASSLAGGSGYNEQFF. CDR3 bases: TGTGCCAGCAGCTTGGCCGGGGGATCGGGTTACAATGAGCAGTTCTTC.

This clone occurred a few times. CDR3 sequence reads: CASRHRDRDGPQHF. CDR3 coding DNA: TGTGCCAGCAGACACCGGGACAGGGACGGGCCCCAGCATTTT. J is TRBJ1-5 and V is TRBV6-5; TRBD1 aligns across 9 bases. The CDR3 is 14 amino acids. The V and J ends lost 6 bases and 9 bases, in that order; junction bases with no gene match: 9. Germline V gene data show CDR1 as MNHEY and CDR2 as SVGAGI.

With respect to this clone: Other DNA variants within this sample encode the same CDR3. The chain couples TRBV6-5 to TRBJ1-1; the D is unclear. The CDR3 length is 13 residues. Per germline, CDR1 MNHEY and CDR2 SVGAGI. Trimming pared 0 bases from V and 2 bases from J, leaving 4 bases between. The CDR3 DNA reads as TGTGCCAGCAGTTACTCCAGAAACACTGAAGCTTTCTTT. Encoded protein: CASSYSRNTEAFF.

The chain carries TRBV29-1 and TRBJ2-7; TRBD2 matches 9 bases. Germline-derived CDR1 and CDR2 are SQVTM and ANQGSEA. V was clipped by 0 bases and J by 1 base; unmatched bases: 10. There are 17 residues in the CDR3. The CDR3 protein is CSVEDPWSSGKSYEQYF. CDR3 nucleotides: TGCAGCGTTGAAGATCCGTGGTCTAGCGGGAAATCCTACGAGCAGTACTTC.

V is TRBV25-1 and J is TRBJ1-6; possibly TRBD1 for D (6 bases). Trimming removed 3 bases at V and 7 bases at J, with 13 bases between. The length of the CDR3 is 15 residues. Germline-derived CDR1 and CDR2 are MGHDK and SYGVNS. The CDR3 loop reads CASSEYRVANSPLHF. The DNA for the CDR3 is TGTGCCAGCAGTGAGTACAGGGTAGCCAATTCACCCCTCCACTTT.

This chain joins TRBV3-1 (or the pseudogene TRBV3-2) and TRBJ1-2; no clear D. The CDR3 totals 16 residues. Looked up from germline, CDR1 is LGHDT and CDR2 is YNNKEL (reference sequence). Trimming left V 3 bases short and J 8 bases short, with 22 bases between. This CDR3 reads CASSHHFGGEGIGYTF. CDR3 coding DNA: TGTGCCAGCAGCCACCACTTTGGCGGCGAGGGAATAGGCTACACCTTC.

In its sample, this clone was seen once. This chain connects TRBV6-2 or TRBV6-3 to TRBJ2-7, with D perhaps matching TRBD1 or TRBD2 (6 bases each). Trimming left V 7 bases short and J 2 bases short, with 15 bases between. The CDR3 has 14 residues. Per the germline V gene, CDR1 is MNHEY and CDR2 is SVGEGT. Written as DNA, the CDR3 is TGTGCCAGCAACCCGGGGGCTCCTACCTACGAGCAGTACTTC. As protein: CASNPGAPTYEQYF.

This chain links TRBV12-3 or TRBV12-4 with TRBJ2-3, with D possibly TRBD1 on 6 matching bases. Deletions cut 6 bases from V and 3 bases from J, with 10 bases between. The CDR3 has 13 residues. The CDR3 region has the DNA TGTGCCAGCAGAGGGGGTACTACAGATACGCAGTATTTT. Amino acids: CASRGGTTDTQYF.

The chain carries TRBV19 and TRBJ2-1, with TRBD2 matching over 9 bases. The V and J ends lost 5 bases and 5 bases, in that order; junction bases with no gene match: 4. CDR1 and CDR2 from the germline V gene are LNHDA and SQIVND (reference sequence). There are 14 residues in the CDR3. CDR3 residues: CASSGGTSHNEQFF. The CDR3 DNA sequence: TGTGCCAGTAGTGGCGGGACTAGCCACAATGAGCAGTTCTTC.

The gene calls are TRBV13 and TRBJ2-5; 12 bases map to TRBD1. With 1 base clipped from V and 4 bases from J, the junction kept 4 bases outside the gene matches. The CDR3 is 16 residues long. Germline V CDR1 and CDR2: PRHDT, FYEKMQ (reference sequence). The CDR3 coding sequence is TGTGCCAGCAGCTTAGAGGGACAGGGGGCCAGAGAGACCCAGTACTTC. It translates to CASSLEGQGARETQYF.

The chain recombines TRBV2 with TRBJ2-1; 9 bases line up with TRBD1. V lost 6 bases to trimming and J lost 5 bases; unmatched junction nucleotides: 8. Germline loops: CDR1 SNHLY, CDR2 FYNNEI. CDR3 length: 15 amino acids. This chain's CDR3 is CASSPSTGGHNEQFF. The CDR3 region has the DNA TGTGCCAGCAGCCCCTCGACAGGGGGGCACAATGAGCAGTTCTTC.

This rearrangement joins TRBV11-3 to TRBJ2-2, with 12 bases identical to TRBD2. Losses at the gene ends were 2 bases for V and 3 bases for J; bases not matched to a gene: 7. CDR3 size: 18 residues. Germline V gene lookup returns CDR1 SGHNT and CDR2 YENEEA. In DNA, the CDR3 is TGTGCCAGCAGCTTACTAGCGGGGGGGCCCGGTCACACCGGGGAGCTGTTTTTT. Amino acids: CASSLLAGGPGHTGELFF.

This clone was seen just once. The chain links TRBV7-9 to TRBJ1-4; D perhaps matches TRBD1 (5 bases). The germline V and J ends were trimmed by 2 bases and 7 bases, with 11 bases remaining between them. CDR3 length: 14 amino acids. In germline, CDR1 is SEHNR, CDR2 FQNEAQ (reference sequence). CDR3 nucleotides: TGTGCCAGCAGCTTAAGTCGGCAGGGTGAAAAACTGTTTTTT. This sequence encodes CASSLSRQGEKLFF.

The chain combines TRBV5-5 with TRBJ1-3, with 7 nucleotides matching TRBD1. The V gene's germline CDR1 is SGHKS and CDR2 YYEKEE (reference sequence). The CDR3 extends over 16 amino acids. The J segment lost 3 bases and the V segment lost 3 bases, leaving 9 bases of the junction unmatched. CDR3 nucleotide sequence: TGTGCCAGCAGCTGGAACAAGGGGGCAGGTGGAAACACCATATATTTT. It codes for CASSWNKGAGGNTIYF.

V usage is TRBV27 and J usage is TRBJ1-2; D gene unclear. V lost 7 bases to trimming and J lost 7 bases, with 10 bases between them. The CDR3 covers 11 residues. From germline, CDR1 is MNHEY and CDR2 SMNVEV (reference sequence). The CDR3 sequence: CASTSGFGYTF. CDR3 DNA sequence: TGTGCCAGCACCTCCGGGTTTGGCTACACCTTC.